This TCR beta chain came from a study of cytomegalovirus exposure and HLA in healthy donors. Germline V gene sequence: CDR1 SGHNT, CDR2 YENEEA. The CDR3 is 14 residues long. The germline V and J ends were trimmed by 4 bases and 4 bases, with 12 bases remaining between them. Both 60 Vbeta primers and 13 Jbeta primers went into the PCR. Assay used: immunoSEQ multiplex PCR; TCRdb lists only in-frame clones, some missing. The sample shows 95,000 to 100,000 clones, about 74% of them seen only once. On this clone: What it binds is unknown.

Study-level findings and limits: Of the V segments, some could not be distinguished, including TRBV6-2 and TRBV6-3, and were excluded. A few chains linked to CMV were shown in vitro to be specific for CMV antigens.

The rearrangement links TRBV11-3 to TRBJ2-3; tentatively, D is TRBD1 (6 bases). The sequencing sample was made of PBMCs. The sequence was obtained from a male donor in good health and CMV-seronegative. CDR3 protein: CASSSQGSPDTQYF. CDR3 in DNA: TGTGCCAGCAGCTCCCAGGGGAGCCCAGATACGCAGTATTTT.